Listed here are 18 T cell receptor beta chains from one sample, sequenced in a study of identical twins (dated by TCRdb to the mid-2010s). Preparation of the library involved 5' RACE. Sequencing instrument: Illumina HiSeq 2000. TCRdb reprocessed the public reads (quality trimming at Q25 with fastp, clone calling with MiXCR) and kept in-frame beta chains. Rows are unified per CDR3 protein, each entry keeping the most common DNA and genes. This sample comprises 1.5 million to 2 million distinct CDR3 sequences, about 32% of them detected only once. The top ten clonotypes cover around 0.25% of the sample. Material for sequencing was cord blood. The receptors were sampled from a newborn girl in good health.

This clonotype was picked up a small number of times. V usage is TRBV2 and J usage is TRBJ1-2; the D gene is possibly TRBD1 (5 bases). Germline-derived CDR1 and CDR2 are SNHLY and FYNNEI. V was cut by 7 bases and J by 6 bases, with 24 bases left in between. The CDR3 loop spans 16 amino acids. CDR3 sequence: CASILAPLDSGDGYTF. CDR3 in DNA: TGTGCCAGCATCTTAGCCCCCCTAGACAGTGGAGATGGCTACACCTTC.

This chain connects TRBV20-1 to TRBJ1-1, with 9 bases that match TRBD1. The CDR3 runs to 15 residues. The germline V gene has CDR1 DFQATT and CDR2 SNEGSKA (reference sequence). Trimming cost V 0 bases and J 2 bases; bases outside gene matches: 4. DNA for the CDR3: TGCAGTGCTAGAGACGCGGACAGGGGTAACACTGAAGCTTTCTTT. It yields the protein CSARDADRGNTEAFF.

The chain employs TRBV4-1 and TRBJ1-3; D uncertain. Germline CDR1 and CDR2: MGHRA and YSYEKL. V was clipped by 0 bases and J by 3 bases, with 6 bases between them. This CDR3 spans 14 amino acids. CDR3 sequence reads: CASSQEARGNTIYF. The CDR3 DNA sequence: TGCGCCAGCAGCCAAGAAGCCCGTGGAAACACCATATATTTT.

Remarks on this clonotype: Since a much larger clone is just one base distant, this may be a read error. The chain has TRBV9 and TRBJ2-6; unclear D gene. Looked up from germline, CDR1 is SGDLS and CDR2 is YYNGEE. CDR3 length: 13 amino acids. CDR3 bases: TGTGCCGGCAGAGCCTCTGGGGCCAACGTCCTGACTTTC. Translating gives CAGRASGANVLTF. The variable domain in full, with the rest retrieved from reference TRBV9 and TRBJ2-6, is DSGVTQTPKHLITATGQRVTLRCSPRSGDLSVYWYQQSLDQGLQFLIQYYNGEERAKGNILERFSAQQFPDLHSELNLSSLELGDSALYFCAGRASGANVLTFGAGSRLTVL.

CDR3 nucleotide sequence: TGTGCCAGCAGCTTAAGGAGACTAGCGGGGGGGAGCTCCTACAATGAGCAGTACTTC. The encoded protein is CASSLRRLAGGSSYNEQYF. The rearrangement joins TRBV7-8 to TRBJ2-1, with 14 nucleotides matching TRBD2. Judging by the DNA end, TRBJ2-7 fits better; the J call may be wrong. Germline CDR1 reads SGHVS; CDR2 reads FQNEAQ. This CDR3 contains 19 residues.

There are many counts of this clonotype. J is TRBJ2-3 and V is TRBV2; maybe TRBD1 (6 bases). V lost 4 bases and J 2 bases, leaving 10 bases between the germline ends. Germline-derived CDR1 and CDR2 are SNHLY and FYNNEI. CDR3 length: 14 residues. The DNA for the CDR3 is TGTGCCAGCAGTGCCGGGACACACACAGATACGCAGTATTTT. Its translation: CASSAGTHTDTQYF.

The CDR3 loop is CASSKGDTAFRDTQYF. The CDR3 bases are TGCGCCAGCAGCAAGGGGGACACGGCCTTCCGAGATACGCAGTATTTT. The chain uses TRBV5-1 and TRBJ2-3; D may be TRBD1 (6 bases). The germline V gene has CDR1 SGHRS and CDR2 YFSETQ. The CDR3 runs to 16 residues. Deletions cut 4 bases from V and 5 bases from J, with 20 bases between.

This clonotype was observed a handful of times. The J gene is TRBJ1-2, the V gene TRBV10-3; D is uncertain. Deletions cut 0 bases from V and 8 bases from J, with 13 bases between. CDR3 size: 14 residues. CDR1 and CDR2 from the germline V gene are ENHRY and SYGVKD. The CDR3 loop is CAISESVRLVGYTF. CDR3 bases: TGTGCCATCAGTGAGTCAGTAAGACTTGTCGGCTACACCTTC.

This clonotype was seen a few times. The V call is TRBV7-9, the J call TRBJ2-2; D is uncertain. Germline V gene sequence: CDR1 SEHNR, CDR2 FQNEAQ (reference sequence). CDR3 length: 13 amino acids. The V and J ends lost 4 bases and 5 bases respectively, with 8 bases between them. The CDR3 coding sequence is TGTGCCAGCAGCTGGACCTGGACCGGGGAGCTGTTTTTT. As protein: CASSWTWTGELFF.

This clonotype was counted a few times. The rearrangement uses TRBV29-1 and TRBJ2-7; D call uncertain. V lost 0 bases and J 6 bases, leaving 9 bases between the germline ends. The CDR3 length is 12 residues. CDR1 and CDR2 from the germline V gene are SQVTM and ANQGSEA. CDR3 sequence reads: CSVEETGLEQYF. The CDR3 DNA follows: TGCAGCGTTGAAGAAACCGGTCTCGAGCAGTACTTC.

There are many counts of this clonotype. The chain links TRBV10-3 to TRBJ2-5; D remains unclear. Germline CDR1 and CDR2: ENHRY and SYGVKD. The CDR3 contains 13 residues. V was clipped by 3 bases and J by 0 bases, with 5 bases between them. The CDR3 nucleotides are TGTGCCATCAGTGAAAGGAACCAAGAGACCCAGTACTTC. Amino acids: CAISERNQETQYF.

The V gene is TRBV28, the J gene TRBJ1-2; D is unclear. Germline values: CDR1 MDHEN, CDR2 SYDVKM. Trimming pared 2 bases from V and 6 bases from J, leaving 19 bases between. The CDR3 is 16 amino acids. The CDR3: CASSLAGSGPPNGYTF. CDR3 DNA: TGTGCCAGCAGTTTAGCTGGGTCAGGCCCTCCTAATGGCTACACCTTC.

This clonotype was detected many times. This chain joins TRBV20-1 and TRBJ2-7, with TRBD2 identical over 8 bases. Germline V gene data show CDR1 as DFQATT and CDR2 as SNEGSKA (reference sequence). V was pared by 2 bases and J by 3 bases, with 6 bases of the junction left unmatched. This CDR3 is 14 amino acids long. CDR3 loop: CSARLETSVYEQYF. The DNA of the CDR3 is TGCAGTGCTAGACTAGAGACTAGCGTCTACGAGCAGTACTTC.

This rearrangement joins TRBV4-1 to TRBJ2-5; D gene ambiguous. Trimming cost V 0 bases and J 1 base, with 6 bases left between them. Germline CDR1 and CDR2: MGHRA and YSYEKL. CDR3 length equals 14 residues. The CDR3 DNA follows: TGCGCCAGCAGCCAAGATCACTTCCAAGAGACCCAGTACTTC. It is translated as CASSQDHFQETQYF.

The chain combines TRBV6-6 with TRBJ2-5; TRBD2 matches at 12 bases. This CDR3 comprises 16 residues. CDR1 MNHNY and CDR2 SVGAGI come from the germline V gene (reference sequence). V was pared by 0 bases and J by 11 bases, with 10 bases of the junction left unmatched. CDR3 DNA sequence: TGTGCCAGCAGTTACTCGTTTTTCACTAGCGGGGGGCTTCAGTACTTC. Its translation is CASSYSFFTSGGLQYF.

This rearrangement joins TRBV10-3 to TRBJ2-1; the D call may be TRBD1 or TRBD2 (5 bases each). The CDR3 contains 15 residues. CDR1 is ENHRY, CDR2 SYGVKD, per germline. The ends were cut back, 4 bases at V and 4 bases at J, with 14 bases in the middle. The CDR3 sequence: CAISARDPMYNEQFF. The CDR3 DNA follows: TGTGCCATCAGTGCCCGGGACCCGATGTACAATGAGCAGTTCTTC.

Notes on this clonotype: Germline is not matched at one junction end, which may reflect a read error. V gene TRBV5-1 combines with J gene TRBJ2-1, with 12 bases lining up with TRBD2. The CDR3 has 12 residues. Germline-derived CDR1 and CDR2 are SGHRS and YFSETQ. The CDR3 coding sequence is TGCGCCAGCAGCTTGGAGACTAGCGGGAGAGTCTTC. This encodes CASSLETSGRVF.

This clonotype was counted only a few times. J is TRBJ2-1 and V is TRBV2, with D uncertain. Germline-derived CDR1 and CDR2 are SNHLY and FYNNEI. Trimming pared 9 bases from V and 0 bases from J, leaving 9 bases between. The CDR3 sequence is 13 residues long. The CDR3 region has the DNA TGTGCCAGTCAGGAGAGCTCCTACAATGAGCAGTTCTTC. Its translation is CASQESSYNEQFF.